The 23 T cell receptor beta chains in this list originate from one sample, sequenced in a study of T cell repertoires in cytomegalovirus infection. For these receptors, no antigen is known. Using its own MiXCR run on the reads, TCRdb lists one record per CDR3 protein. The table lists 700,000 to 900,000 distinct CDR3 sequences, 25% to 35% of them singletons. This material consisted of cultured CD8+ T cells from PBMCs, taken from culture after CMV antigen stimulation. The receptors were sampled from a human donor in good health (CMV status not recorded). Some clones in this sample may be carry-over from other donors' samples.

In this sample, this clonotype turned up a few times. The chain carries TRBV6-2 or TRBV6-3 and TRBJ1-1; no clear D gene. CDR3 length: 16 residues. Germline lookup yields CDR1 MNHEY and CDR2 SVGEGT. The germline V and J ends were trimmed by 1 base and 0 bases, with 12 bases remaining between them. CDR3 in amino acids: CASSYWQEIMNTEAFF. CDR3 DNA sequence: TGTGCCAGCAGTTACTGGCAGGAAATCATGAACACTGAAGCTTTCTTT.

The chain joins TRBV27 to TRBJ2-2; the D gene is possibly TRBD1 (5 bases). V lost 5 bases and J lost 0, with 16 bases in between. Germline assignment: CDR1 MNHEY and CDR2 SMNVEV (reference sequence). The CDR3 length is 17 residues. CDR3 residues: CASSPRTGRSNTGELFF. As DNA, the CDR3 is TGTGCCAGCAGTCCAAGAACAGGCCGCTCGAACACCGGGGAGCTGTTTTTT.

This clonotype was observed a handful of times. Here the CDR3 reads CASSPQGSGEQYF. CDR3 coding DNA: TGTGCCAGTAGTCCTCAGGGGTCGGGGGAGCAGTACTTC. This rearrangement joins TRBV19 to TRBJ2-7; possible D gene TRBD1, 6 bases. The CDR3 sequence is 13 residues long. The V gene's germline CDR1 is LNHDA and CDR2 SQIVND (reference sequence). Trimming stripped 5 bases from V and 7 bases from J, with 15 bases between.

The sample holds a few counts of this clonotype. This chain connects TRBV7-9 to TRBJ2-7, with D possibly TRBD1 on 6 matching bases. V dropped 10 bases and J dropped 7 bases, with 14 bases sitting between them. The germline V gene encodes CDR1 SEHNR and CDR2 FQNEAQ (reference sequence). The CDR3 extends over 11 amino acids. CDR3 sequence: CATGQGREQYF. The CDR3 DNA follows: TGTGCCACGGGGCAGGGGAGAGAGCAGTACTTC. Drawing the rest from reference TRBV7-9 and TRBJ2-7, the complete variable domain is DTGVSQNPRHKITKRGQNVTFRCDPISEHNRLYWYRQTLGQGPEFLTYFQNEAQLEKSRLLSDRFSAERPKGSFSTLEIQRTEQGDSAMYLCATGQGREQYFGPGTRLTVT.

This clonotype occurred a few times. The V call is TRBV27, the J call TRBJ2-1; perhaps TRBD2 as D (7 bases). The CDR3 runs to 14 residues. Looked up from germline, CDR1 is MNHEY and CDR2 is SMNVEV (reference sequence). The V end lost 8 bases, the J end lost 5 bases, and 16 bases lay between the germline ends. Here the CDR3 reads CASRLGGRDNEQFF. The CDR3 nucleotides are TGTGCCAGCCGACTAGGGGGGAGGGACAATGAGCAGTTCTTC.

Comment on this clonotype: A read error may produce the germline difference seen at one junction end. The chain couples TRBV6-1 to TRBJ2-1; D unclear. The CDR3 runs to 16 residues. CDR1 and CDR2 from the germline V gene are MNHNS and SASEGT. Here the CDR3 DNA reads TGTGACAGCAGTGAACTGTTAGGGTATCTCTACAATGAGCAGTTCTTC. Protein: CDSSELLGYLYNEQFF.

This clonotype was seen a few times. The rearrangement uses TRBV4-1 and TRBJ2-5, with 15 bases lining up with TRBD2. CDR1 is MGHRA, CDR2 YSYEKL, per germline. The CDR3 consists of 20 residues. Trimming at V came to 3 bases and at J to 7 bases, leaving 18 bases not matched to a gene. CDR3 sequence (DNA): TGCGCCAGCAGCCATGACCCCGGGACTAGCGGGGGGCCCTCGCGGGGGACCCAGTACTTC. It translates to CASSHDPGTSGGPSRGTQYF.

This clonotype occurred once. The chain carries TRBV10-3 and TRBJ1-4; 8 positions match TRBD1. Germline trimming cut 10 bases from V and 0 bases from J; bases unmatched to any gene: 7. This CDR3 comprises 15 residues. CDR1 ENHRY and CDR2 SYGVKD come from the germline V gene. CDR3 region: CATWDRTATNEKLFF. The CDR3 bases are TGTGCCACCTGGGACAGGACTGCAACTAATGAAAAACTGTTTTTT.

The rearrangement joins TRBV19 to TRBJ1-1; perhaps TRBD1 as D (6 bases). This CDR3 is 15 amino acids long. Trimming removed 7 bases from V and 1 base from J, with 16 bases in between. CDR1 is LNHDA, CDR2 SQIVND, per germline (reference sequence). The CDR3 DNA reads TGTGCCAGTATTCGGGGGGGACACGAGAACACTGAAGCTTTCTTT. Protein: CASIRGGHENTEAFF.

This chain joins TRBV7-9 and TRBJ2-1; 9 nucleotides match TRBD2. The CDR3 has 20 residues. Germline V gives CDR1 SEHNR, CDR2 FQNEAQ (reference sequence). J was trimmed by 0 bases and V by 3 bases; bases with no gene match: 15. The CDR3 region is CASSLSNLAGKRSSYNEQFF. The DNA of the CDR3 is TGTGCCAGCAGCTTGTCTAATCTAGCGGGGAAAAGGAGCTCCTACAATGAGCAGTTCTTC.

The table lists this clonotype with a few counts. This chain links TRBV19 with TRBJ1-5, with D unresolved. This CDR3 region has 15 residues. CDR1 LNHDA and CDR2 SQIVND come from the germline V gene (reference sequence). Trimming shortened V by 3 bases and J by 0 bases, and 9 bases separated the two germline ends. In DNA form, the CDR3 reads TGTGCCAGTAGTATTGGGTGGTATAGCAATCAGCCCCAGCATTTT. Residues: CASSIGWYSNQPQHF.

In its sample, this clonotype was seen many times. The chain has TRBV7-2 and TRBJ1-1; possible D gene TRBD1, 6 bases. Trimming removed 4 bases from V and 0 bases from J, with 12 bases in between. Germline CDR1 is SGHTA and CDR2 is FQGNSA. The CDR3 has 15 residues. CDR3 region: CASSSTGQMNTEAFF. The CDR3 DNA is TGTGCCAGCAGCTCTACCGGACAGATGAACACTGAAGCTTTCTTT. The full variable domain, in which reference TRBV7-2 and TRBJ1-1 provide the parts outside the CDR3, is GAGVSQSPSNKVTEKGKDVELRCDPISGHTALYWYRQSLGQGLEFLIYFQGNSAPDKSGLPSDRFSAERTGGSVSTLTIQRTQQEDSAVYLCASSSTGQMNTEAFFGQGTRLTVV.

The gene calls are TRBV6-5 and TRBJ1-6; D is unresolved. The CDR3 sequence is 15 residues long. Germline assignment: CDR1 MNHEY and CDR2 SVGAGI. V lost 5 bases and J lost 7, with 15 bases in between. The CDR3 is CASSLDILENSPLHF. Here the CDR3 DNA reads TGTGCCAGCAGTCTTGACATACTCGAAAATTCACCCCTCCACTTT.

This clonotype was found many times. This chain's CDR3 is CASSLLTGVGNTIYF. CDR3 coding DNA: TGTGCCAGCAGCTTATTGACAGGGGTCGGAAACACCATATATTTT. The J gene is TRBJ1-3, the V gene TRBV7-8, with 8 bases fitting TRBD1. J was trimmed by 4 bases and V by 2 bases; bases with no gene match: 4. The germline V gene encodes CDR1 SGHVS and CDR2 FQNEAQ. The CDR3 runs 15 residues.

A single count supports this clonotype. The chain recombines TRBV6-1 with TRBJ2-5; no definite D call. The length of the CDR3 is 14 residues. CDR1 and CDR2 from the germline V gene are MNHNS and SASEGT. Trimming pared 6 bases from V and 4 bases from J, leaving 15 bases between. As DNA, the CDR3 is TGTGCCAGCAGCAAACGACACTTGCGAGAGACCCAGTACTTC. Protein: CASSKRHLRETQYF.

The V call is TRBV7-1, the J call TRBJ2-1, with 9 bases lining up with TRBD1. TRBV7-1 carries the ORF label, with uncertain function. J was trimmed by 10 bases and V by 2 bases; bases with no gene match: 9. The CDR3 contains 15 residues. CDR3 DNA sequence: TGTGCCAGCAGCTCAACAGGGGGCGCATCTCCCGAGCAGTTCTTC. Amino acids: CASSSTGGASPEQFF.

The J gene is TRBJ2-1, the V gene TRBV15, with a tentative D call TRBD1 (5 bases). Deletions cut 0 bases from V and 0 bases from J, with 15 bases between. The CDR3 loop spans 18 amino acids. CDR1 and CDR2 from the germline V gene are LNHNV and YYDKDF (reference sequence). CDR3 DNA sequence: TGTGCCACCAGCAGAGAACGCAGGGCAAAACTCTCCTACAATGAGCAGTTCTTC. Protein sequence: CATSRERRAKLSYNEQFF.

This chain uses TRBV28 with TRBJ2-1, with D possibly matching TRBD1 (5 bases). With 8 bases removed from V and 8 bases from J, the gap between germline ends came to 28 bases. The CDR3 totals 17 residues. The germline V gene has CDR1 MDHEN and CDR2 SYDVKM. DNA for the CDR3: TGTGCCAGCCAGGACAAGGCTCGATTAAGTGGATGGGATGAGCAGTTCTTC. Protein: CASQDKARLSGWDEQFF.

The chain is built from TRBV6-1 and TRBJ1-6; 12 bases agree with TRBD1. The germline V gene has CDR1 MNHNS and CDR2 SASEGT. Losses at the gene ends were 3 bases for V and 9 bases for J; bases not matched to a gene: 3. The CDR3 covers 15 residues. The CDR3 protein is CASSDPGQGASPLHF. In nucleotides, the CDR3 is TGTGCCAGCAGTGATCCGGGACAGGGGGCTTCACCCCTCCACTTT.

V is TRBV6-6 and J is TRBJ1-6; TRBD1 is a possible D gene (6 bases). Germline CDR1 is MNHNY and CDR2 is SVGAGI (reference sequence). The V end lost 5 bases, the J end lost 5 bases, and 10 bases lay between the germline ends. This CDR3 is built from 14 residues. Here the CDR3 reads CASSRQVNNSPLHF. The CDR3 DNA reads TGTGCCAGCAGTCGACAGGTCAATAATTCACCCCTCCACTTT.

This clonotype was detected a few times. The chain employs TRBV7-6 and TRBJ1-2; no clear D. The length of the CDR3 is 14 residues. CDR1 and CDR2 from the germline V gene are SGHVS and FNYEAQ. Trimming removed 1 base from V and 8 bases from J, with 14 bases in between. CDR3 amino acids: CASSLGGEYRGYTF. CDR3 in DNA: TGTGCCAGCAGCTTAGGCGGGGAATACAGAGGCTACACCTTC. Full variable domain (remainder filled in from reference TRBV7-6 and TRBJ1-2): GAGVSQSPRYKVTKRGQDVALRCDPISGHVSLYWYRQALGQGPEFLTYFNYEAQQDKSGLPNDRFSAERPEGSISTLTIQRTEQRDSAMYRCASSLGGEYRGYTFGSGTRLTVV.

The chain recombines TRBV20-1 with TRBJ2-1; 9 nucleotides line up with TRBD1. The CDR3 contains 16 residues. In germline, CDR1 is DFQATT, CDR2 SNEGSKA (reference sequence). Germline trimming cut 3 bases from V and 3 bases from J; bases unmatched to any gene: 9. As DNA, the CDR3 is TGCAGTGCTAGTTCTCCGGGACAGGGAGACTACAATGAGCAGTTCTTC. Its translation is CSASSPGQGDYNEQFF.

Of note for this clonotype: At one end the junction does not follow the germline gene, possibly because of a read error. The rearrangement links TRBV25-1 to TRBJ2-5; 8 nucleotides match TRBD1. The CDR3 has 11 amino acids. The germline V gene has CDR1 MGHDK and CDR2 SYGVNS. The CDR3 protein is CARLSRDRKNF. As DNA, the CDR3 is TGTGCCAGGTTAAGTAGGGACAGGAAGAACTTC.